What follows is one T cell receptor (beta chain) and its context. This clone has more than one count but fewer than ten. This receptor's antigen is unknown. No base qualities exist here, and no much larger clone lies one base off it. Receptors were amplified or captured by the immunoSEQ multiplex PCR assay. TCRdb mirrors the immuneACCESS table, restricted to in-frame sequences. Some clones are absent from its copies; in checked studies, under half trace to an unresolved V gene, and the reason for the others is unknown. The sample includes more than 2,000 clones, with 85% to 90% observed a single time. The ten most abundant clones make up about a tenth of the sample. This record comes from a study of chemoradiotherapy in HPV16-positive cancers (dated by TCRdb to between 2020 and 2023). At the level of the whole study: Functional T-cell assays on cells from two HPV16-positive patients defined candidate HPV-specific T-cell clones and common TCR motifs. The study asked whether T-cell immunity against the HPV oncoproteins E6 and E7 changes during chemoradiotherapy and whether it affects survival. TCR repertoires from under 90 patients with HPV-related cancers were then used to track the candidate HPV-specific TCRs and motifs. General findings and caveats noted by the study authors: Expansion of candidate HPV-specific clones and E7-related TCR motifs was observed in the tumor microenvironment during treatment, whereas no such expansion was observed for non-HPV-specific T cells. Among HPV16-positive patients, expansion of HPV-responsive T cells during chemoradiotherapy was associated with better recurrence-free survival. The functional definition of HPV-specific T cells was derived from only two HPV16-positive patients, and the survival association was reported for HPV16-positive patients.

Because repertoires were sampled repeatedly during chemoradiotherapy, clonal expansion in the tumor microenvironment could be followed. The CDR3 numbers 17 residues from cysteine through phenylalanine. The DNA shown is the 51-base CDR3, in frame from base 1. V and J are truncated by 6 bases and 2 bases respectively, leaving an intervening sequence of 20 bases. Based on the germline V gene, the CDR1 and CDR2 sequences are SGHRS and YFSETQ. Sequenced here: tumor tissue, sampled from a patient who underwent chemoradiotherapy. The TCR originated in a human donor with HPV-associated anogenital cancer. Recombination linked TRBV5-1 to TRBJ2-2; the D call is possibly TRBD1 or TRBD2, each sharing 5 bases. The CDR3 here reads CASTPRVGPLNTGELFF. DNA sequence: TGCGCCAGCACCCCCCGGGTGGGACCGCTAAACACCGGGGAGCTGTTTTTT.